The entry below gives a single T cell receptor (beta chain) sequence along with its context. What it recognizes is unknown. This record comes from a study of CD8 T cells in ankylosing spondylitis. Researchers built TCR beta libraries using quantitative 5'-RACE with molecular barcodes. TCRdb re-called the 5' RACE reads through MiXCR, storing one row per CDR3 protein. This table has a few hundred thousand distinct CDR3 sequences, approximately 8.2% appearing once. Study-level points and caveats: Earlier literature documents some of the motif variants in reactive arthritis synovial fluid and blood. Disease-linked clones bore a CD8+ phenotype, appearing relatively rarely in peripheral blood. Significant enrichment of disease-linked clones was reported in matched ankylosing spondylitis synovial fluid. In ankylosing spondylitis blood, a motif of eight highly homologous TCR beta variants appeared characteristic.

This receptor was identified in a male donor with ankylosing spondylitis. The sequencing sample was made of blood, either unsorted or a sorted T cell fraction (not recorded which).

The chain's CDR3 is CASSSPNRETQYF. The CDR3 coding sequence is TGTGCCAGCAGTTCCCCAAATCGAGAGACCCAGTACTTC. The V call is TRBV12-3 or TRBV12-4, the J call TRBJ2-5; unclear D gene. V lost 4 bases and J lost 4, with 10 bases in between. The CDR3 is made up of 13 amino acids.